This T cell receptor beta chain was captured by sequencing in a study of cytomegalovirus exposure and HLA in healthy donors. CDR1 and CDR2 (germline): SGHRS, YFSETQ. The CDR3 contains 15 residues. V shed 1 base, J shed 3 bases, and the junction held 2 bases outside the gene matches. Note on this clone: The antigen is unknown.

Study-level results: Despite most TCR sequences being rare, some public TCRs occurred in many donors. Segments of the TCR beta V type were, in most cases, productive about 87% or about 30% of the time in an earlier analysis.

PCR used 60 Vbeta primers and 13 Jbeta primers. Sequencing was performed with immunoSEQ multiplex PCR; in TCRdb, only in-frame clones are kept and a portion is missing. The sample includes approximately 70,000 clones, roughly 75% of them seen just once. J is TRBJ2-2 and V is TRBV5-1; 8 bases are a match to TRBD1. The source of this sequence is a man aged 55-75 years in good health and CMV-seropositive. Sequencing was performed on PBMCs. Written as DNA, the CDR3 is TGCGCCAGCAGCTTGACAGGGGGAGACACCGGGGAGCTGTTTTTT. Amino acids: CASSLTGGDTGELFF.